This TCR beta chain is from a study of cytomegalovirus exposure and HLA in healthy donors (dated by TCRdb to 2016 to 2017). For context, the study as a whole: An earlier analysis of some 600 of the donors reported about 280 Gb of sequence data and 117 million unique TCR beta sequences obtained from around 170 million T cells. In addition to the first cohort of about 650 subjects, a separate validation cohort of approximately 120 different subjects was used. HLA typing covered class I and class II loci at four-digit resolution. Among 398 genotyped donors of the cohort, an average of about 240,000 unique TCR beta nucleotide sequences were sequenced per donor, roughly a sixth of them non-productive. An early release that covered about 600 HLA-typed donors contained about 300 gigabases of sequencing data and tens of millions of unique TCR sequences. In a later analysis, previously published TCR beta repertoires from 666 donors were re-analyzed and high-resolution HLA genotyping was added so that TCR occurrence patterns could be studied. Every repertoire in the discovery cohort had been generated on one and the same sequencing platform. Using immunosequencing, the study profiled T cell repertoires from 550 to 750 subjects and related those repertoires to cytomegalovirus serostatus. The number of typed donors differed by locus: about 620-630 for A, B, C, DRB1 and DQB1; about 520 for DQA1; around 580 for DPA1; and around 490 for DPB1. A later genetic analysis took genome-wide SNP genotypes for about 55% of the roughly 700 donors and used that subset as a discovery cohort. Of the 300 to 450 genotyped donors, about 80% fell in the genetic ancestry cluster associated with self-reported Caucasian donors. Because of strong linkage in the cohort, five DR-DQ haplotypes were treated as single units for association and clustering. The study was designed to test whether signatures of past pathogen exposure could be identified by cataloging public T cell receptors. To decide whether each TCR beta V gene segment behaved as functional or pseudogenic, an earlier analysis of fewer than 750 of the donors relied on high-throughput TCR beta sequencing. Donor age, sex, ethnicity and CMV serostatus were compiled together with the repertoire data. Rather than drawing on any new phenotypic data, the later analysis identified candidate immune exposures from TCR beta sequences and the way those sequences occurred across donors. To predict cytomegalovirus infection status, the study combined high-throughput TCR immunosequencing, statistical association of individual TCRs with disease status, and machine learning.

Results and caveats for the whole study, not just this receptor: Three of the identified cytomegalovirus-associated TCR beta chains were confirmed in vitro to be specific for cytomegalovirus antigens. Only TCR beta chains were sequenced in this cohort, and the absence of alpha or paired-chain data limited detectable features. Because the 87-base-pair reads could not distinguish some IMGT-functional V segments, including TRBV6-2 and TRBV6-3, those segments were excluded. Several of the top co-occurrence clusters appeared to be linked to parvovirus B19, influenza, CMV and Epstein-Barr virus, according to a later analysis. In a later genetic analysis, a missense DCLRE1C variant was associated with V-gene and J-gene trimming of TCR beta chains, and the association was replicated in an independent cohort. Most TCR sequences were seen in very few donors, while some public TCRs were found in many individuals. Linkage disequilibrium might explain the correlated functional status among segregating V segments, but an unknown experimental factor could not be ruled out. According to a later genetic analysis, donors in an Asian-associated ancestry cluster had fewer N-insertions in productive TCRs than the approximately 670-donor mean. Immune exposure information for the cohort was limited to CMV serostatus. The classifier was reported to diagnose cytomegalovirus status with high specificity and sensitivity in both the original and validation cohorts. It was suggested by the authors that the approach could potentially be generalized to other disease states and immunological phenotypes. At a false discovery rate of 0.05, a later analysis linked about 17,000 TCR beta sequences to specific HLA alleles. A further reported finding was that TCR beta sequences accurately predicted the HLA-A and HLA-B alleles for most subjects in the first cohort. In a later analysis, the rate of TCR association differed among HLA loci, with DRB1 alleles having the most associated TCRs and HLA-C alleles having the fewest. When HLA alleles, especially DR and DQ, strongly co-occurred, attributing TCR associations to individual alleles was difficult. Because HLA typing was unavailable for some donors at each locus, only the typed subset was used in association tests. In an earlier analysis of more than 500 of the donors, most TCR beta V segments appeared in productive rearrangements about 90% or about 30% of the time, broadly matching IMGT annotations. A cluster of highly shared sequence variants was judged likely to represent a technical artifact of the sequencing pipeline. In a later analysis, HLA-associated TCR beta chains showed more clonal expansion and lower generation probabilities than non-associated chains that were equally common. Most CMV-associated TCR beta chains appeared to be HLA-restricted in a later analysis, and the HLA associations seemed to be driven largely by CMV exposure. Roughly uniform sequencing depth across donors was assumed in presence/absence analyses, although this assumption may not hold. Because counts were too low, about 18 rarely observed V segments, including chromosome 9 orphons, were left out of the earlier analysis of over 550 of the donors. The study listed 150 to 200 TCR beta chains as associated with cytomegalovirus.

In total, fewer than 750 healthy bone marrow donors made up the cohort. Cohort members were all nominally healthy when sampled, although unrecorded immune exposures were likely present. The donor tested CMV seronegative and was one of the 352 seronegative cohort members. Every donor gave a peripheral blood sample, and the peripheral blood mononuclear cells from that sample were used for TCR beta sequencing. The Qiagen DNeasy Blood Extraction Kit was used to extract genomic DNA from the blood cell samples. On this clone itself: This clone's antigen is unknown. Base qualities were left out, and no much larger clone turns up one base away.

Library generation was performed with the immunoSEQ multiplex PCR assay. The multiplex PCR relied on a mix of 60 forward primers for TCR Vbeta segments and 13 reverse primers for TCR Jbeta segments. A multiplex PCR assay on genomic DNA amplified the CDR3 region of rearranged TCR beta genes. Amplified TCR beta libraries were sequenced as 87-base-pair reads on the Illumina HiSeq System. The authors processed their data as follows. A later analysis tallied tens of millions of unique TCR beta chains across the 700 or so repertoires, and around 9.9 million of those chains were shared by two or more donors. A nearest-neighbor algorithm error-corrected the raw reads and collapsed the reads into unique sequences, merging closely related sequences to remove PCR and sequencing errors. V, D and J gene segments were assigned by aligning CDR3 sequences to IMGT reference sequences. For a sequence to be retained, a match of at least six nucleotides was required to both a V gene segment and a J gene segment. A rearrangement was called productive if the CDR3 had no stop codons and remained in frame with V and J, and every other rearrangement was called non-productive. Following IMGT convention, CDR3 was defined as the stretch from the second conserved V-encoded cysteine up to the conserved J-encoded phenylalanine. The earlier analysis of about 640 of the donors excluded any sequence lacking an unambiguous match to a single V gene segment. In an earlier analysis of approximately 500 of the donors, a V segment was called functional when productive rearrangements were above 56.7%, and segregating when the standard deviation between donors exceeded 5%. A statistical classification framework was built to diagnose cytomegalovirus status from the catalog of TCR beta chain sequences. A later analysis assigned V and J genes by comparing TCR nucleotide sequences with IMGT/GENE-DB human TR gene sequences. The TCRdist pipeline was used in a later analysis to assign CDR3 sequences and most-parsimonious VDJ recombination scenarios. In a later analysis, each TCR beta chain was defined by its CDR3 amino acid sequence together with its V-gene family, and reads lacking a unique V-gene family were excluded. A later analysis removed 550 to 700 highly shared, low-generation-probability nucleotide sequences to deal with suspected cross-contamination and a sequencing artifact. A later analysis calculated a clonal expansion index for each public chain from normalized within-repertoire ranks of inferred template counts. In a later analysis, generation probabilities were computed using a VDJ recombination model fitted to out-of-frame rearrangements, and the results were checked against IGoR. A later analysis scored TCR-TCR, TCR-HLA and TCR-CMV co-occurrence with hypergeometric tests, applying a repertoire-size bias correction to TCR pairs. To estimate false discovery rates, a later analysis permuted the HLA or CMV assignments 20 times. In a later analysis, co-occurring TCRs were grouped using DBSCAN, and TCRdist sequence similarity was added for clustering within HLA-allele-positive subsets. For co-occurrence clustering, repertoires with fewer than 30,000 or more than 120,000 public chains were excluded, along with roughly 5 repertoires with anomalous nucleotide sharing. What TCRdb holds here is the immuneACCESS table cut down to in-frame rearrangements. Part of the clones is not present; checked against another copy, under half of the missing clones reflect an unresolved V gene, and the others are unexplained. V and J calls plus clone size are reproduced from that table; the DNA served to infer D and trimming. For this sample the table gives fewer than 200,000 clones, of which more than 70% were detected only once. Of the sample, about 1.6% is held by the ten largest clones.

Reading from cysteine to phenylalanine, the CDR3 counts 15 amino acids. Kept here is only the CDR3 DNA, which spans 45 bases and is read in frame from base 1. Reading the germline V gene gives CDR1 SGHDT and CDR2 YYEEEE. The germline ends are 9 bases apart after V is trimmed by 0 bases and J by 0 bases. Material for sequencing was PBMCs. The rearranged chain carries TRBV5-6 and TRBJ1-1; the D gene is possibly TRBD1, with 5 bases matching. This TCR was recovered from a girl between 10 and 17 years old in good health and CMV-seronegative. In nucleotides, the sequence is TGTGCCAGCAGCTTGGCGGGGGTGGTGAACACTGAAGCTTTCTTT. Its translation is CASSLAGVVNTEAFF.